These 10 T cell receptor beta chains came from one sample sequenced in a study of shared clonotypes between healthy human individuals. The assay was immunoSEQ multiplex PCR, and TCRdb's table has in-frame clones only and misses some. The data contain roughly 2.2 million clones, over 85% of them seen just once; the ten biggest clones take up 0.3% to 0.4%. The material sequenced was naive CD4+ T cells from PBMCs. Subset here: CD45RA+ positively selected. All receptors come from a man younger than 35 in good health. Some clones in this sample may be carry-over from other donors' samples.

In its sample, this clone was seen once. This chain's CDR3 is CASRLGGNSNQPQHF. The DNA of the CDR3 is TGTGCCAGCAGGCTGGGAGGGAATAGCAATCAGCCCCAGCATTTT. This rearrangement joins TRBV7-9 to TRBJ1-5, with D hard to call. Germline CDR1 reads SEHNR; CDR2 reads FQNEAQ (reference sequence). The CDR3 totals 15 residues. Trimming left V 6 bases short and J 0 bases short, with 12 bases between.

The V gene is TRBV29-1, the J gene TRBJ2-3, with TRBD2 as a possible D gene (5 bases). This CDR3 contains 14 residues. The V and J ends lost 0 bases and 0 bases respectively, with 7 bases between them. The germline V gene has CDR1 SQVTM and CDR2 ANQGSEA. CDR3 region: CSVEEVASTDTQYF. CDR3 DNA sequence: TGCAGCGTTGAAGAAGTAGCGAGCACAGATACGCAGTATTTT.

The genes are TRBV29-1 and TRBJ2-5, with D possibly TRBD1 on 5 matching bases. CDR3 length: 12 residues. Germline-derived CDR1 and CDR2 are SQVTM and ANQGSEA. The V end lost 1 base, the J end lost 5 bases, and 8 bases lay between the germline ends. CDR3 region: CSVEGGEETQYF. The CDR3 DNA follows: TGCAGCGTTGAAGGGGGCGAGGAGACCCAGTACTTC.

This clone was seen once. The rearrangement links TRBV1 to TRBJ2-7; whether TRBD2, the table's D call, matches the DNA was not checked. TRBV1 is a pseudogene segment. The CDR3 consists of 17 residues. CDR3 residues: CTSSQARAGGPSVEQYF. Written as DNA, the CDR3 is TGCACCAGCAGCCAAGCCCGAGCGGGAGGGCCCTCGGTGGAGCAGTACTTC.

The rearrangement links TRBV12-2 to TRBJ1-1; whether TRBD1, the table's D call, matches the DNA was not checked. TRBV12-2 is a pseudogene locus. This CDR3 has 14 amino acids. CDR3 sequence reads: CASRPGGRDAEAFF. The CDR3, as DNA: TGTGCAAGTCGCCCAGGGGGACGCGACGCTGAAGCTTTCTTT.

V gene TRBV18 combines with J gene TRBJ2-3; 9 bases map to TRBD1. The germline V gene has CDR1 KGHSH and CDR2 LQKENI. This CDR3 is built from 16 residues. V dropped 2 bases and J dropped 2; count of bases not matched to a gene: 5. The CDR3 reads CASSPLGQGPTDTQYF. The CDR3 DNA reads TGTGCCAGCTCACCATTAGGACAGGGGCCCACAGATACGCAGTATTTT.

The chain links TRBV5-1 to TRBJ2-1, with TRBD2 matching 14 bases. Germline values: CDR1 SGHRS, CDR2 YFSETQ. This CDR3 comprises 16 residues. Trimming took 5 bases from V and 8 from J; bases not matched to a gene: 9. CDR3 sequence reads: CASRREGLAGEDEQFF. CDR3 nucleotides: TGCGCCAGCAGGAGGGAGGGACTAGCGGGAGAGGATGAGCAGTTCTTC.

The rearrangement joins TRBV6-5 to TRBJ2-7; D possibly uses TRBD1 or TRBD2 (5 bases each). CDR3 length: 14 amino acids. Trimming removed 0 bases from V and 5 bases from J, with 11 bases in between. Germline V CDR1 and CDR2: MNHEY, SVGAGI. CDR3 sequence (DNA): TGTGCCAGCAGTTACTCGAGTCGGGGACACGAGCAGTACTTC. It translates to CASSYSSRGHEQYF.

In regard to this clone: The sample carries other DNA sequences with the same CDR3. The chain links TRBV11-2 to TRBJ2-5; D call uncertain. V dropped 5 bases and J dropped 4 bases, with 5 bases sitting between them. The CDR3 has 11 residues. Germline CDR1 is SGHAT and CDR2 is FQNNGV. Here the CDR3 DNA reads TGTGCCAGCAGCACCCTAGAGACCCAGTACTTC. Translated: CASSTLETQYF.

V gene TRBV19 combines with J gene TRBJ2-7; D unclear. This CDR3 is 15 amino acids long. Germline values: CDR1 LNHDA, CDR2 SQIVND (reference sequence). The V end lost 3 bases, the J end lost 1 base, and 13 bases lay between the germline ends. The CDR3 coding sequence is TGTGCCAGTAGTATTACGGTGTCAGCTTCCTACGAGCAGTACTTC. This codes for CASSITVSASYEQYF.